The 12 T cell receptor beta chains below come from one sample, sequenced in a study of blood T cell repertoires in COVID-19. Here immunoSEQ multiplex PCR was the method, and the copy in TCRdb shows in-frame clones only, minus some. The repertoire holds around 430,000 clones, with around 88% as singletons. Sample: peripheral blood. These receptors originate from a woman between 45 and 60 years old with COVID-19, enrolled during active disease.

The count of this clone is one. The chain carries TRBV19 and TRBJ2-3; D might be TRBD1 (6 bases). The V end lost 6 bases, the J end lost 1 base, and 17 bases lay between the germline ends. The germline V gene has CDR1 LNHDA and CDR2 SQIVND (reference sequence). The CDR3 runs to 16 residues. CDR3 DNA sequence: TGTGCCAGTAGGGCCCAGGGGTCGGCCGGCACAGATACGCAGTATTTT. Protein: CASRAQGSAGTDTQYF.

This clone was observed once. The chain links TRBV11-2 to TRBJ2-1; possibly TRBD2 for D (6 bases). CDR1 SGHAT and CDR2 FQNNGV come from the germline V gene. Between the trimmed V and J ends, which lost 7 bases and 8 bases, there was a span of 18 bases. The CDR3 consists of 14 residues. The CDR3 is CASNWRGAGDEQFF. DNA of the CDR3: TGTGCCAGCAACTGGCGGGGCGCAGGCGATGAGCAGTTCTTC. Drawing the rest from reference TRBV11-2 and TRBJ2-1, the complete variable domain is EAGVAQSPRYKIIEKRQSVAFWCNPISGHATLYWYQQILGQGPKLLIQFQNNGVVDDSQLPKDRFSAERLKGVDSTLKIQPAKLEDSAVYLCASNWRGAGDEQFFGPGTRLTVL.

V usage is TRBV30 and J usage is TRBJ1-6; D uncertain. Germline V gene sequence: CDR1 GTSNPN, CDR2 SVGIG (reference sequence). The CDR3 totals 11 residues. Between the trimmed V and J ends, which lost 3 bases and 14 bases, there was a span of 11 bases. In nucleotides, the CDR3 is TGTGCCTGGAGCCCTGATAGAACCCTCCACTTT. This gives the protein CAWSPDRTLHF.

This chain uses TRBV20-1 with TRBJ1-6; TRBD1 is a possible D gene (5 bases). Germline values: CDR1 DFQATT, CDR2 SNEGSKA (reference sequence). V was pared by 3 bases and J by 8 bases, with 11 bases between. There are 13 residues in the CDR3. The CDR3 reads CSASWRGHSPLHF. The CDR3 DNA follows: TGCAGTGCTAGTTGGAGGGGACATTCACCCCTCCACTTT.

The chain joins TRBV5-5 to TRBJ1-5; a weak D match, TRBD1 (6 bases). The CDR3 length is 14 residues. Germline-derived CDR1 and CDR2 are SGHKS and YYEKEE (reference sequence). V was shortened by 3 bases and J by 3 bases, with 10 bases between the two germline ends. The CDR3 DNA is TGTGCCAGCAGCTCCGGACAGATCAATCAGCCCCAGCATTTT. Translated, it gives CASSSGQINQPQHF. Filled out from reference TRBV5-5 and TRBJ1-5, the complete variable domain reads DAGVTQSPTHLIKTRGQQVTLRCSPISGHKSVSWYQQVLGQGPQFIFQYYEKEERGRGNFPDRFSARQFPNYSSELNVNALLLGDSALYLCASSSGQINQPQHFGDGTRLSIL.

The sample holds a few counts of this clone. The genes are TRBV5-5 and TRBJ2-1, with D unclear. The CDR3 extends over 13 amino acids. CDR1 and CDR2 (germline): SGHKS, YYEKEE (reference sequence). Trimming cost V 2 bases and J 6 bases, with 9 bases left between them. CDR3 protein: CASSFDGGNEQFF. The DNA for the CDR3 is TGTGCCAGCAGCTTCGATGGCGGCAATGAGCAGTTCTTC.

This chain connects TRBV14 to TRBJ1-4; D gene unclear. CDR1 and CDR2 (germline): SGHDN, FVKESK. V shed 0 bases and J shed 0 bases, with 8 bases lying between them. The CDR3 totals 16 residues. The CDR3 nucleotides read TGTGCCAGCAGCCAAGAACTCCCCGCAACTAATGAAAAACTGTTTTTT. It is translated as CASSQELPATNEKLFF.

In DNA, the CDR3 is TGTGCCAGCAGTGAAAGCAGGGCCACTGAAGCTTTCTTT. Translated, it gives CASSESRATEAFF. The gene calls are TRBV6-4 and TRBJ1-1, with D possibly being TRBD1 (5 bases). CDR3 size: 13 residues. CDR1 and CDR2 from the germline V gene are MRHNA and SNTAGT. V lost 3 bases to trimming and J lost 4 bases, with 9 bases between them.

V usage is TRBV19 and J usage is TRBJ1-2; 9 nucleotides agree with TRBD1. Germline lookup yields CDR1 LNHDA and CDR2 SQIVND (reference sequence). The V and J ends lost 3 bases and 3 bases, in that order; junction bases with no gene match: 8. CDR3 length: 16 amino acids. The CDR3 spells CASSIQDRGSHYGYTF. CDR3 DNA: TGTGCCAGTAGTATTCAGGACAGGGGATCCCACTATGGCTACACCTTC. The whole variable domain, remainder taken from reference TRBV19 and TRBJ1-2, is DGGITQSPKYLFRKEGQNVTLSCEQNLNHDAMYWYRQDPGQGLRLIYYSQIVNDFQKGDIAEGYSVSREKKESFPLTVTSAQKNPTAFYLCASSIQDRGSHYGYTFGSGTRLTVV.

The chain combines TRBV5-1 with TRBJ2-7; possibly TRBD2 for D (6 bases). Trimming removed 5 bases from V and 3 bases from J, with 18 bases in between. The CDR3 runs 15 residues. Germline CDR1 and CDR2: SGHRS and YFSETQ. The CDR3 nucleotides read TGCGCCAGCAGGGAGGGTCAAAGGGGCGTCTACGAGCAGTACTTC. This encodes CASREGQRGVYEQYF.

CDR3: CASSLQGRTGELFF. The CDR3, as DNA: TGTGCCAGCAGTTTACAGGGCCGCACCGGGGAGCTGTTTTTT. This chain uses TRBV27 with TRBJ2-2; D perhaps matches TRBD1 (5 bases). The CDR3 contains 14 residues. V was cut by 2 bases and J by 4 bases, with 8 bases left in between. Germline V gene data show CDR1 as MNHEY and CDR2 as SMNVEV (reference sequence).

The CDR3, as DNA: TGTGCCAGCAGCCCCGACAGGGGAGTGTCGGGCTACACCTTC. Its protein is CASSPDRGVSGYTF. This sequence joins TRBV7-9 and TRBJ1-2, with 8 nucleotides matching TRBD1. In germline, CDR1 is SEHNR, CDR2 FQNEAQ (reference sequence). The length of the CDR3 is 14 residues. The V segment lost 5 bases and the J segment 8 bases; nucleotides outside the gene matches: 10.